This T cell receptor (beta chain) is drawn from a study of blood T cells in healthy people across ages. Overall study results and limits: Per million T cells, TCR beta diversity dropped roughly linearly as age increased.

With a J-beta primer mix and a sample-barcoded 5' primer, a second PCR ran roughly 6 to 11 cycles. One entry per CDR3 protein, called by TCRdb with MiXCR from the 5' RACE reads. The profile shows over 1,200,000 distinct CDR3 sequences, approximately 59% of them singletons. No fewer than 7 million PBMCs went into each sample. Per sample, extraction of total RNA gave at least 5.5 micrograms in every case. This clonotype was counted only a few times. Its antigen is currently unknown. CDR1 is SEHNR and CDR2 is FQNEAQ in the germline V gene (reference sequence). V lost 3 bases and J lost 4, with 3 bases in between. The length of the CDR3 is 11 residues.

The TCR originated in a man aged 18 to 30 in good health. The sequenced sample was blood. This sequence joins TRBV7-9 and TRBJ1-1, with D uncertain. The CDR3 DNA reads as TGTGCCAGCAGCTTGATCACTGAAGCTTTCTTT. This sequence encodes CASSLITEAFF.